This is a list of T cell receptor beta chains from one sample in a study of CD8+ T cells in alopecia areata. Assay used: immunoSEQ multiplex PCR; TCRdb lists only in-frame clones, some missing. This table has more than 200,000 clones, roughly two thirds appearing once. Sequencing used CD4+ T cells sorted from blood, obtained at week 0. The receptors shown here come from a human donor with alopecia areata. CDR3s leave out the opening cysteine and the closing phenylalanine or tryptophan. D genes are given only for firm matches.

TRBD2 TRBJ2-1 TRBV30 ASSGGSSYNEQF
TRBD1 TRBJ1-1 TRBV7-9 ASSLPGGDTEAF
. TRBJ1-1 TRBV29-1 SVVRENTEAF
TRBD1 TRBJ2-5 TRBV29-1 SVEDRRTGEETQY
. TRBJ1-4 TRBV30 AWSVPTGGTTNEKLF
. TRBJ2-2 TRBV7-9 ASSGKTGPINGELF
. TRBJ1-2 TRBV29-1 SVVVAGSGYT
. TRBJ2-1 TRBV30 AWNSGNYNEQF
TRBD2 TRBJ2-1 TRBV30 AWSIGLAGGPVEQF
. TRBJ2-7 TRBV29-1 SVSERNPYEQY
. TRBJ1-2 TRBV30 AWIPGTGDYGYT
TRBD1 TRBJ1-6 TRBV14 ASSRTDRVNSPLH
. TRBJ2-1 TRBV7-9 ASSYAGRGYNEQF
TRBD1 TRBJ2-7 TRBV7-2 ASSLRDRGPYEQY
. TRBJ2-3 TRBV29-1 SVDRAPQY
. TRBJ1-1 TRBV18 ASSPVVNTEAF
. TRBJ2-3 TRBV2 ASSEALRTDTQY
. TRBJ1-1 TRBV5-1 ASSQDRNTEAF
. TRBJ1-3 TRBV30 AWRTGGNTIY
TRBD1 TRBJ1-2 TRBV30 AWSVLRTGNGYT
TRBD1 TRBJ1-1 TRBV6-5 ASTRGTANTEAF
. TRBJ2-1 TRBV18 ASSPAGGPSYNEQF
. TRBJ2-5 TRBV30 VWASLETQY
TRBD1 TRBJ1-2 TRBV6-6 ASSYTSTGRYT
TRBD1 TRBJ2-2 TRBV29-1 SVGDRAGTGELF
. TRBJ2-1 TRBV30 AWSFPSSYNEQF
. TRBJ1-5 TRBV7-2 ASSLVGTQPQH